The TCR beta chain described here comes from a study of CD8 T cells in ankylosing spondylitis. Trimming cost V 5 bases and J 7 bases; bases outside gene matches: 7. Germline lookup yields CDR1 DFQATT and CDR2 SNEGSKA (reference sequence). This CDR3 contains 14 residues. Findings and limits, study-wide: Matched synovial fluid from ankylosing spondylitis patients was reported to be enriched for disease-linked clones. Characteristic of ankylosing spondylitis blood, it appeared, was a TCR beta motif comprising fewer than 10 highly homologous variants.

Using quantitative 5'-RACE with molecular barcodes, the authors made TCR beta libraries. TCRdb analysed the 5' RACE reads with MiXCR anew, one entry per CDR3 protein. Among about 170,000 distinct CDR3 sequences listed, around 19% were seen once. The sample holds many counts of this clonotype. Its antigen is currently unknown. The sequenced material came from blood, either unsorted or a sorted T cell fraction (not recorded which). This chain uses TRBV20-1 with TRBJ2-2, with 10 bases matching TRBD1. This receptor was obtained from a male donor with ankylosing spondylitis or in good health (not recorded which). CDR3 sequence: CSAGDRGHNGELFF. CDR3 in DNA: TGCAGTGCTGGGGACAGGGGTCATAACGGGGAGCTGTTTTTT.